Following are 31 T cell receptor beta chains from one sample sequenced in a study of blood T cell repertoires in COVID-19. The protocol was immunoSEQ multiplex PCR, while the TCRdb copy is restricted to in-frame clones and leaves out a portion. In the table there are some 33,000 clones, approximately 90% of which are singletons. Material for sequencing was peripheral blood. These receptor sequences come from a human donor in a cohort sampled during active COVID-19.

The V gene is TRBV5-1, the J gene TRBJ1-4; no clear D. CDR1 is SGHRS and CDR2 is YFSETQ in the germline V gene. This CDR3 spans 14 amino acids. V dropped 8 bases and J dropped 4 bases, with 15 bases sitting between them. CDR3 loop: CASRPTIHNEKLFF. In DNA, the CDR3 is TGCGCCAGTCGACCTACTATACATAATGAAAAACTGTTTTTT.

The chain recombines TRBV25-1 with TRBJ1-2, with 7 positions matching TRBD1. CDR1 is MGHDK, CDR2 SYGVNS, per germline. The CDR3 has 14 amino acids. The trim removed 3 bases at V and 4 bases at J, leaving 5 bases unmatched. The CDR3 sequence is CASSDKGAVYGYTF. The CDR3 DNA reads as TGTGCCAGCAGTGATAAGGGGGCGGTCTATGGCTACACCTTC.

This clone showed up just once. V gene TRBV7-9 combines with J gene TRBJ2-3; 12 bases align to TRBD2. CDR3 length: 19 amino acids. The germline gives CDR1 SEHNR, CDR2 FQNEAQ (reference sequence). Germline trimming cut 5 bases from V and 0 bases from J; bases unmatched to any gene: 12. As DNA, the CDR3 is TGTGCCAGCAGCGCCCCGGGCCTAGCGGGGGGGCCTAGCACAGATACGCAGTATTTT. It encodes CASSAPGLAGGPSTDTQYF.

This clone counts as medium-sized. This chain's CDR3 is CASTLGQGWAETQYF. In DNA form, the CDR3 reads TGTGCCAGTACCTTGGGACAGGGCTGGGCAGAGACCCAGTACTTC. The rearrangement joins TRBV19 to TRBJ2-5; 9 bases match TRBD1. Looked up from germline, CDR1 is LNHDA and CDR2 is SQIVND (reference sequence). CDR3 size: 15 residues. Trimming took 7 bases from V and 4 from J; bases not matched to a gene: 10.

This chain uses TRBV12-3 or TRBV12-4 with TRBJ2-5; weak D call: TRBD1 (6 bases). V gave up 6 bases and J gave up 2 bases, with 10 bases separating them. This CDR3 is built from 13 residues. The CDR3 DNA reads as TGTGCCAGCAGCAGTCAGGGGCAAGAGACCCAGTACTTC. Translated, it gives CASSSQGQETQYF.

The CDR3 DNA is TGTGCCAGCAGTTCTTTCGGTAGCGGGGCGAACACCGGGGAGCTGTTTTTT. It yields the protein CASSSFGSGANTGELFF. The gene calls are TRBV3-1 (or the pseudogene TRBV3-2) and TRBJ2-2; 8 nucleotides agree with TRBD2. V was pared by 6 bases and J by 0 bases, with 9 bases of the junction left unmatched. The CDR3 spans 17 residues. Germline values: CDR1 LGHDT, CDR2 YNNKEL (reference sequence).

Only one count was recorded for this clone. The V gene is TRBV12-5, the J gene TRBJ1-2; D call uncertain. The V and J ends lost 1 base and 8 bases respectively, with 14 bases between them. The CDR3 runs to 14 residues. CDR1 is LGHNT, CDR2 FRNRAP, per germline. CDR3 nucleotides: TGTGCTAGTGGTTTGGGGGGAGACGGGATAGGCTACACCTTC. Its translation: CASGLGGDGIGYTF.

The genes are TRBV5-6 and TRBJ1-3; 9 positions agree with TRBD1. Germline V CDR1 and CDR2: SGHDT, YYEEEE. The CDR3 runs to 17 residues. Trimming took 7 bases from V and 2 from J; bases not matched to a gene: 13. The CDR3 bases are TGTGCCAGCGGAGTACAGGGGGCAATAACGACTGGAAACACCATATATTTT. This encodes CASGVQGAITTGNTIYF.

The chain joins TRBV28 to TRBJ2-7; a weak D match, TRBD1 (6 bases). This CDR3 has 14 amino acids. Trimming removed 4 bases at V and 2 bases at J, with 12 bases between. Germline V gene lookup returns CDR1 MDHEN and CDR2 SYDVKM. The CDR3 reads CASSSGGGAYEQYV. CDR3 in DNA: TGTGCCAGCAGTTCTGGGGGCGGCGCCTACGAGCAGTACGTC.

The chain links TRBV6-6 to TRBJ2-7; D is possibly TRBD1 (6 bases). Germline V gene lookup returns CDR1 MNHNY and CDR2 SVGAGI (reference sequence). V gave up 0 bases and J gave up 4 bases, with 7 bases separating them. The CDR3 extends over 13 amino acids. In DNA form, the CDR3 reads TGTGCCAGCAGTTACTCACAGGGTTACGAGCAGTACGTC. It is translated as CASSYSQGYEQYV.

The chain recombines TRBV5-1 with TRBJ2-2; D is ambiguous. This CDR3 has 13 amino acids. The germline V gene encodes CDR1 SGHRS and CDR2 YFSETQ. V was cut by 4 bases and J by 2 bases, with 6 bases left in between. The CDR3 sequence is CASSPGNTGELFF. The CDR3 coding sequence is TGCGCCAGCAGCCCAGGAAACACCGGGGAGCTGTTTTTT.

The chain links TRBV4-3 to TRBJ2-1, with TRBD2 matching 7 bases. The V gene's germline CDR1 is LGHNA and CDR2 YSLEER. V was pared by 0 bases and J by 0 bases, with 5 bases of the junction left unmatched. The CDR3 runs 17 residues. CDR3 in amino acids: CASSQDGLAVSYNEQFF. The CDR3, as DNA: TGCGCCAGCAGCCAAGATGGGCTAGCGGTCTCCTACAATGAGCAGTTCTTC.

The chain joins TRBV19 to TRBJ2-2, with a possible D match to TRBD2 (6 bases). The CDR3 is 18 residues long. Trimming pared 7 bases from V and 1 base from J, leaving 22 bases between. Germline V gene lookup returns CDR1 LNHDA and CDR2 SQIVND (reference sequence). The CDR3 sequence is CASTQEGKIHLNTGELFF. The CDR3 DNA reads as TGTGCCAGTACCCAGGAGGGTAAGATCCATTTGAACACCGGGGAGCTGTTTTTT.

This chain uses TRBV9 with TRBJ2-7, with D unresolved. Germline loops: CDR1 SGDLS, CDR2 YYNGEE. The CDR3 consists of 14 residues. V lost 0 bases to trimming and J lost 5 bases, with 12 bases between them. The DNA of the CDR3 is TGTGCCAGCAGCGTAGAAACGGGTTCCCACGAGCAGTACGTC. Its protein is CASSVETGSHEQYV.

V is TRBV18 and J is TRBJ2-7, with 7 bases fitting TRBD1. The CDR3 has 15 residues. V was clipped by 4 bases and J by 2 bases; unmatched bases: 8. Germline CDR1 reads KGHSH; CDR2 reads LQKENI. The CDR3 nucleotides read TGTGCCAGCTCACGGGACAGAAAAGGAGCCTACGAGCAGTACGTC. Translated, it gives CASSRDRKGAYEQYV.

This clone came up a few times. The chain recombines TRBV4-2 with TRBJ2-2, with D hard to call. Germline loops: CDR1 LGHNA, CDR2 YNFKEQ. The CDR3 has 15 amino acids. Trimming stripped 0 bases from V and 4 bases from J, with 9 bases between. The CDR3 loop reads CASSQDALVTGELFF. The CDR3 DNA follows: TGTGCCAGCAGCCAAGATGCACTTGTCACCGGGGAGCTGTTTTTT.

The chain recombines TRBV7-9 with TRBJ1-1, with a tentative D call TRBD1 (5 bases). This CDR3 spans 14 amino acids. V lost 5 bases and J 6 bases, leaving 16 bases between the germline ends. CDR1 and CDR2 (germline): SEHNR, FQNEAQ (reference sequence). The CDR3 reads CASSRRPGMSEAFF. The CDR3 DNA follows: TGTGCCAGCAGCCGTCGGCCAGGGATGTCTGAAGCTTTCTTT. Full variable domain (outside the CDR3, taken from reference TRBV7-9 and TRBJ1-1): DTGVSQNPRHKITKRGQNVTFRCDPISEHNRLYWYRQTLGQGPEFLTYFQNEAQLEKSRLLSDRFSAERPKGSFSTLEIQRTEQGDSAMYLCASSRRPGMSEAFFGQGTRLTVV.

The chain has TRBV28 and TRBJ2-7; tentative D call: TRBD1 (5 bases). Trimming left V 4 bases short and J 1 base short, with 17 bases between. Germline V CDR1 and CDR2: MDHEN, SYDVKM. The CDR3 has 16 amino acids. The CDR3 DNA reads TGTGCCAGCAGTTCACCCGACAGACTGTTTTCCTACGAGCAGTACGTC. This translates into CASSSPDRLFSYEQYV.

This clone was counted a few times. The rearrangement joins TRBV28 to TRBJ2-7, with TRBD2 as a possible D gene (5 bases). V shed 6 bases and J shed 3 bases, with 15 bases lying between them. CDR1 and CDR2 (germline): MDHEN, SYDVKM. This CDR3 has 14 residues. In nucleotides, the CDR3 is TGTGCCAGCAGCCCGAGAGCGAGGGTCTACGAGCAGTACGTC. This gives the protein CASSPRARVYEQYV.

The rearrangement links TRBV29-1 to TRBJ1-1; 7 bases map to TRBD1. V lost 3 bases and J lost 3; bases outside the gene matches: 1. The CDR3 runs 12 residues. Germline V lookup: CDR1 SQVTM, CDR2 ANQGSEA. The CDR3 here is CSVDQGDTEAFF. Here the CDR3 DNA reads TGCAGCGTTGACCAGGGGGACACTGAAGCTTTCTTT. Drawing the rest from reference TRBV29-1 and TRBJ1-1, the complete variable domain is SAVISQKPSRDICQRGTSLTIQCQVDSQVTMMFWYRQQPGQSLTLIATANQGSEATYESGFVIDKFPISRPNLTFSTLTVSNMSPEDSSIYLCSVDQGDTEAFFGQGTRLTVV.

The J gene is TRBJ2-1, the V gene TRBV2; 7 bases are shared with TRBD2. J lost 1 base, V lost 6 bases, and 3 bases had no gene match. This CDR3 is 14 amino acids long. Germline CDR1 and CDR2: SNHLY and FYNNEI. The CDR3 is CASRSGVSYNEQFF. For the CDR3, the DNA is TGTGCCAGCAGGAGCGGGGTGTCCTACAATGAGCAGTTCTTC.

The rearrangement links TRBV18 to TRBJ1-5; a weak D match, TRBD1 (6 bases). The germline V gene encodes CDR1 KGHSH and CDR2 LQKENI. The V end was cut by 2 bases, the J end by 7 bases, with 12 bases between. The CDR3 spans 14 residues. The CDR3 nucleotides are TGTGCCAGCTCACCAATGGCAGGGGACCAGCCCCAGCATTTT. This gives the protein CASSPMAGDQPQHF.

This chain joins TRBV5-5 and TRBJ2-3, with TRBD1 matching 8 bases. V lost 0 bases, J lost 2 bases, and 11 bases stayed unmatched. The CDR3 is 18 residues long. Germline CDR1 reads SGHKS; CDR2 reads YYEKEE (reference sequence). The CDR3 DNA is TGTGCCAGCAGCTTGGTAGGTCCAGGGGGCCACCCCACAGATACGCAGTATTTT. Its translation is CASSLVGPGGHPTDTQYF.

This clone was seen a single time. The chain employs TRBV30 and TRBJ1-1; TRBD1 might be the D (6 bases). Germline V lookup: CDR1 GTSNPN, CDR2 SVGIG (reference sequence). V was trimmed by 5 bases and J by 3 bases, leaving 13 bases between them. The CDR3 runs 13 residues. CDR3 sequence: CAWGGQFYTEAFF. The CDR3 bases are TGTGCCTGGGGCGGACAGTTCTACACTGAAGCTTTCTTT.

The V gene is TRBV10-3, the J gene TRBJ2-3; 8 positions agree with TRBD2. Per germline, CDR1 ENHRY and CDR2 SYGVKD. Trimming took 2 bases from V and 0 from J; bases not matched to a gene: 4. CDR3 size: 16 residues. In DNA, the CDR3 is TGTGCCATCAGTGAGACTAGCGGACCTAGCACAGATACGCAGTATTTT. It specifies CAISETSGPSTDTQYF.

The chain is built from TRBV18 and TRBJ2-6, with 11 bases matching TRBD1. The J segment lost 3 bases and the V segment lost 8 bases, leaving 9 bases of the junction unmatched. Germline loops: CDR1 KGHSH, CDR2 LQKENI. CDR3 length: 17 residues. The CDR3, as DNA: TGTGCCAGCCAGACTGGGACAGGGGGGAATGGGGCCAACGTCCTGACTTTC. Its protein product is CASQTGTGGNGANVLTF.

With regard to this clone: One end of the junction fails to match germline, which may point to a read error. The rearrangement uses TRBV7-7 and TRBJ2-1; D perhaps matches TRBD1 (6 bases). Germline CDR1 and CDR2: SSHAT and FNYEAQ (reference sequence). The length of the CDR3 is 15 residues. The CDR3 DNA reads as TGTGCTAGCAGCTTAGACAGGAGTGGGGTCAATGAGCAGTTCTTC. Protein product: CASSLDRSGVNEQFF.

This chain uses TRBV19 with TRBJ2-1; unclear D gene. The CDR3 is made up of 13 amino acids. Per germline, CDR1 LNHDA and CDR2 SQIVND (reference sequence). With 1 base removed from V and 12 bases from J, the gap between germline ends came to 13 bases. As DNA, the CDR3 is TGTGCCAGTAGTATAGGAGGCTGGATAGGGCAGTTCTTC. This codes for CASSIGGWIGQFF.

The rearrangement uses TRBV11-2 and TRBJ1-2; 8 nucleotides align to TRBD1. The junction had 10 bases not matched to a gene; V was cut back by 5 bases and J by 5 bases. Germline values: CDR1 SGHAT, CDR2 FQNNGV. The CDR3 has 15 residues. DNA for the CDR3: TGTGCCAGCAGCACTAGGGACAGGAAAGAGTATGGCTACACCTTC. Translation gives CASSTRDRKEYGYTF.

The chain couples TRBV19 to TRBJ1-4, with D unclear. V lost 4 bases to trimming and J lost 7 bases, with 10 bases between them. Germline CDR1 is LNHDA and CDR2 is SQIVND (reference sequence). The CDR3 has 13 amino acids. CDR3 DNA: TGTGCCAGTAGTAACTTGCGGGGTGAAAAACTGTTTTTT. It specifies CASSNLRGEKLFF.

The chain employs TRBV10-3 and TRBJ2-3, with 9 bases identical to TRBD2. The CDR3 is made up of 13 amino acids. The ends lost 7 bases at V and 4 bases at J; junction bases unmatched: 3. The germline gives CDR1 ENHRY, CDR2 SYGVKD. The CDR3 DNA follows: TGTGCCATCACTAGCGGGACTGCAGATACGCAGTATTTT. Translated, it gives CAITSGTADTQYF.